The clone carrying this T cell receptor beta chain has ten or more counts. The CDR3 regions of TCR beta were amplified from RNA transcripts. First-round RT-PCR with HTBI primers amplified the TCR CDR3 region. Using its own MiXCR run on the multiplex PCR reads, TCRdb lists one record per CDR3 protein. The table includes a few hundred thousand distinct CDR3 sequences, around 16% detected once. These data come from a study of T cells in Graves' hyperthyroidism and ophthalmopathy. The sample consisted of blood. This TCR derives from a woman in her 30s with Graves' hyperthyroidism.

The CDR3 spells CASSFSASNQPQHF. Written as DNA, the CDR3 is TGTGCCAGCAGTTTTTCAGCGAGCAATCAGCCCCAGCATTTT. V is TRBV6-1 and J is TRBJ1-5; D gene uncertain. CDR3 size: 14 residues. Germline CDR1 reads MNHNS; CDR2 reads SASEGT. The V gene lost 5 bases and the J gene lost 1 base, with 9 bases spanning the gap.